The clone carrying this TCR beta chain was counted only a few times. What it binds is not known. Investigators performed immunoSEQ version v3.0 at survey level. Sequencing was performed with immunoSEQ multiplex PCR; in TCRdb, only in-frame clones are kept and a portion is missing. The sample records about 24,000 clones, around 84% being singletons. Each specimen consisted of about 0.95-10 million cryopreserved PBMC prior to extraction of DNA. The source of the sample is a study of long-term antiretroviral therapy in people with HIV. Overall study results and limits: Control repertoires displayed wider CDR3 length ranges than the HIV repertoires.

The CDR3 is made up of 14 amino acids. Germline trimming cut 5 bases from V and 0 bases from J; bases unmatched to any gene: 2. Germline-derived CDR1 and CDR2 are MNHEY and SMNVEV (reference sequence). This TCR derives from a man aged 25 to 45 with HIV. Source: unsorted PBMCs, taken 4.4 years after starting antiretroviral therapy. The chain recombines TRBV27 with TRBJ1-2; TRBD1 aligns across 8 bases. The CDR3 coding sequence is TGTGCCAGCAGTCGGACAGGGACTAACTATGGCTACACCTTC. Its translation: CASSRTGTNYGYTF.